This entry lists 20 T cell receptor beta chains sequenced from one sample in a study of blood T cell repertoires in COVID-19. The assay was immunoSEQ multiplex PCR, and TCRdb's table has in-frame clones only and misses some. The sample lists 59,000 or so clones, around four fifths occurring once. Specimen: peripheral blood. These TCRs come from a human donor in a cohort sampled during active COVID-19.

This clone was counted a single time. The gene calls are TRBV18 and TRBJ2-2; D gene ambiguous. CDR3 size: 15 residues. Trimming left V 0 bases short and J 8 bases short, with 13 bases between. CDR1 and CDR2 (germline): KGHSH, LQKENI. The CDR3: CASSPPGSRGGELFF. In nucleotides, the CDR3 is TGTGCCAGCTCACCACCTGGTAGTCGCGGAGGGGAGCTGTTTTTT.

This chain connects TRBV19 to TRBJ1-5, with a possible D match to TRBD1 (5 bases). Germline CDR1 reads LNHDA; CDR2 reads SQIVND (reference sequence). V shed 3 bases and J shed 6 bases, with 12 bases lying between them. The CDR3 sequence is 14 residues long. The CDR3 DNA sequence: TGTGCCAGTAGTATCGGGCAGGGAATTCAGCCCCAGCATTTT. Translation gives CASSIGQGIQPQHF.

The chain combines TRBV5-6 with TRBJ1-1, with D possibly matching TRBD1 (5 bases). This CDR3 spans 13 amino acids. The V and J ends lost 3 bases and 1 base respectively, with 7 bases between them. The V gene's germline CDR1 is SGHDT and CDR2 YYEEEE. The CDR3 coding sequence is TGTGCCAGCAGCTACGGACAGAACACTGAAGCTTTCTTT. Residues: CASSYGQNTEAFF.

V is TRBV3-1 (or the pseudogene TRBV3-2) and J is TRBJ2-3; possibly TRBD1 for D (6 bases). Germline loops: CDR1 LGHDT, CDR2 YNNKEL (reference sequence). CDR3 size: 19 residues. Trimming took 0 bases from V and 3 from J, leaving 22 bases between them. CDR3 nucleotides: TGTGCCAGCAGCCAAGATTTCTATGGGGACACCAAGAAGACAGATACGCAGTATTTT. Translation: CASSQDFYGDTKKTDTQYF.

The V call is TRBV9, the J call TRBJ2-2; 11 positions match TRBD2. CDR1 and CDR2 from the germline V gene are SGDLS and YYNGEE. With 1 base clipped from V and 6 bases from J, the junction kept 8 bases outside the gene matches. This CDR3 region has 17 residues. CDR3 in amino acids: CASSVPTSGEGSGELFF. The DNA for the CDR3 is TGTGCCAGCAGCGTACCGACTAGCGGGGAGGGGTCCGGGGAGCTGTTTTTT.

The table lists this clone with a count of one. The chain combines TRBV4-2 with TRBJ2-3; TRBD1 might be the D (5 bases). With 0 bases removed from V and 5 bases from J, the gap between germline ends came to 6 bases. The V gene's germline CDR1 is LGHNA and CDR2 YNFKEQ. This CDR3 spans 13 amino acids. CDR3 DNA sequence: TGTGCCAGCAGCCAAGATAGGGGAGATACGCAGTATTTT. It encodes CASSQDRGDTQYF.

The V gene is TRBV28, the J gene TRBJ2-1; the D is unclear. CDR3 length: 15 amino acids. Germline CDR1 MDHEN, CDR2 SYDVKM. V shed 7 bases and J shed 0 bases, with 13 bases lying between them. The CDR3 protein is CASKRLWSSYNEQFF. CDR3 nucleotide sequence: TGTGCCAGCAAACGACTGTGGAGCTCCTACAATGAGCAGTTCTTC.

The CDR3 DNA is TGTGCCAGTAGTCGGGATCCATCGGGTAATTCACCCCTCCACTTT. Translation: CASSRDPSGNSPLHF. The chain uses TRBV19 and TRBJ1-6, with D uncertain. V was clipped by 5 bases and J by 6 bases, with 14 bases between them. Germline loops: CDR1 LNHDA, CDR2 SQIVND (reference sequence). CDR3 size: 15 residues.

J is TRBJ2-2 and V is TRBV9; D call uncertain. The CDR3 runs to 16 residues. V lost 0 bases to trimming and J lost 3 bases, with 12 bases between them. The germline V gene encodes CDR1 SGDLS and CDR2 YYNGEE. The CDR3 loop is CASSVGSGLDTGELFF. The CDR3 DNA follows: TGTGCCAGCAGCGTAGGGTCAGGTTTAGACACCGGGGAGCTGTTTTTT.

This chain joins TRBV4-3 and TRBJ2-1; 12 bases agree with TRBD1. The CDR3 has 16 residues. Germline V lookup: CDR1 LGHNA, CDR2 YSLEER. V shed 6 bases, J shed 7 bases, and the junction held 10 bases outside the gene matches. Written as DNA, the CDR3 is TGCGCCAGCAGTAGACCGGGACAGGGGGCTCTGAATGAGCAGTTCTTC. Translating it yields CASSRPGQGALNEQFF.

This chain links TRBV7-3 with TRBJ1-3, with TRBD1 matching 8 bases. V was pared by 5 bases and J by 9 bases, with 6 bases of the junction left unmatched. This CDR3 spans 13 amino acids. Germline V gene sequence: CDR1 SGHTA, CDR2 FQGTGA. The CDR3 sequence is CASSIGQGGTIYF. CDR3 DNA: TGTGCCAGCAGCATCGGACAGGGAGGCACCATATATTTT.

V and J are TRBV9 and TRBJ1-2; 9 positions agree with TRBD1. After removal of 0 bases from V and 7 bases from J, the junction contained 7 bases not matched to a gene. Germline V lookup: CDR1 SGDLS, CDR2 YYNGEE. CDR3 length: 15 amino acids. The CDR3 DNA follows: TGTGCCAGCAGCGTAGCCTCGGACAGGGGTGCTGGCTACACCTTC. It is translated as CASSVASDRGAGYTF.

The rearrangement uses TRBV6-6 and TRBJ2-7; no definite D call. There are 11 residues in the CDR3. Trimming left V 5 bases short and J 9 bases short, with 11 bases between. Germline V lookup: CDR1 MNHNY, CDR2 SVGAGI (reference sequence). The CDR3 nucleotides read TGTGCCAGCAGTCCGCAGGTGGGGCAGTACTTC. Protein product: CASSPQVGQYF.

The rearrangement joins TRBV30 to TRBJ2-7; no clear D. Germline V gene data show CDR1 as GTSNPN and CDR2 as SVGIG (reference sequence). CDR3 length equals 12 residues. The ends were cut back, 0 bases at V and 7 bases at J, with 10 bases in the middle. Written as DNA, the CDR3 is TGTGCCTGGAGTGTACATTTGCGGGAGCAGTACTTC. This translates into CAWSVHLREQYF.

The chain couples TRBV10-3 to TRBJ1-2, with a weak D call TRBD1 (5 bases). The ends were cut back, 6 bases at V and 8 bases at J, with 19 bases in the middle. The germline V gene has CDR1 ENHRY and CDR2 SYGVKD. The CDR3 loop spans 14 amino acids. The CDR3 coding sequence is TGTGCCATCAGGCCCCAGGGAGGGGCAGAAGGCTACACCTTC. Residues: CAIRPQGGAEGYTF.

The chain has TRBV11-2 and TRBJ2-1; possible D gene TRBD2, 5 bases. Germline CDR1 is SGHAT and CDR2 is FQNNGV. V was clipped by 5 bases and J by 10 bases, with 15 bases between them. The CDR3 runs 13 residues. CDR3 in amino acids: CASSPGRGAEQFF. CDR3 bases: TGTGCCAGCAGCCCCGGACGGGGAGCGGAGCAGTTCTTC. Filled out from reference TRBV11-2 and TRBJ2-1, the complete variable domain reads EAGVAQSPRYKIIEKRQSVAFWCNPISGHATLYWYQQILGQGPKLLIQFQNNGVVDDSQLPKDRFSAERLKGVDSTLKIQPAKLEDSAVYLCASSPGRGAEQFFGPGTRLTVL.

This clone has only a few counts. The chain carries TRBV29-1 and TRBJ2-7, with a weak D call TRBD2 (6 bases). The CDR3 totals 13 residues. Between the trimmed V and J ends, which lost 2 bases and 4 bases, there was a span of 12 bases. Germline CDR1 and CDR2: SQVTM and ANQGSEA. The CDR3 bases are TGCAGCGTTGAATCCGCCGGGAGTTACGAGCAGTACTTC. It translates to CSVESAGSYEQYF.

CDR3 nucleotides: TGCAGCGTTGAAGTGTTCCGAGGTACGCAGTATTTT. Residues: CSVEVFRGTQYF. The chain combines TRBV29-1 with TRBJ2-3; D is undetermined. V lost 1 base, J lost 8 bases, and 10 bases lay in between. Germline V gene lookup returns CDR1 SQVTM and CDR2 ANQGSEA. This CDR3 comprises 12 residues.

DNA for the CDR3: TGTGCCTGGAAGGAGCTGGGTACGCAGTATTTT. It translates to CAWKELGTQYF. J is TRBJ2-3 and V is TRBV30; D ambiguous. CDR3 size: 11 residues. Trimming cost V 4 bases and J 8 bases, with 10 bases left between them. The germline V gene encodes CDR1 GTSNPN and CDR2 SVGIG (reference sequence).

The rearrangement uses TRBV27 and TRBJ1-4, with D maybe TRBD1 (6 bases). Trimming cost V 2 bases and J 8 bases, with 15 bases left between them. The germline V gene has CDR1 MNHEY and CDR2 SMNVEV (reference sequence). The CDR3 is 15 residues long. CDR3 bases: TGTGCCAGCAGTTTAATTGGGGGGGCTGGAGAAAAACTGTTTTTT. Residues: CASSLIGGAGEKLFF.